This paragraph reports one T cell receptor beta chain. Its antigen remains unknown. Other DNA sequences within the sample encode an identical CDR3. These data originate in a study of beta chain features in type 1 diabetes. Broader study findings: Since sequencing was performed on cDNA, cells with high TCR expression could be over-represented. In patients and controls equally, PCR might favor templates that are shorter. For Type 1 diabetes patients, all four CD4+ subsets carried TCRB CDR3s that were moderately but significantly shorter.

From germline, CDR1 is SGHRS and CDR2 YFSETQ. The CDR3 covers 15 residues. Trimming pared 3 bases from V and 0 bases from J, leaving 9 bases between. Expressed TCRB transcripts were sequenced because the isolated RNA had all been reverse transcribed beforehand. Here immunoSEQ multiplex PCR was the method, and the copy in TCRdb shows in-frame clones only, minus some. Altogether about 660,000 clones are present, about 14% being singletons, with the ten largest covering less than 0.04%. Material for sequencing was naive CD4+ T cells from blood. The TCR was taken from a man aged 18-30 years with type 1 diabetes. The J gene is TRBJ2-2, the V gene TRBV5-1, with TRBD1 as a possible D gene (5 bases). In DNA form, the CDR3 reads TGCGCCAGCAGCTCAGGGTATCCGAACACCGGGGAGCTGTTTTTT. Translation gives CASSSGYPNTGELFF.